The T cell receptor (beta chain) described here comes from a study of blood T cell repertoires in COVID-19. Across the whole study: Researchers got acute and convalescent COVID-19 samples from the United States, Italy and Spain. In each case, the material was cDNA or gDNA derived from T cells, B-cell-depleted T cells, or PBMCs.

The V gene's germline CDR1 is SGHRS and CDR2 YFSETQ. The CDR3 is 14 residues long. Deletions cut 4 bases from V and 0 bases from J, with 10 bases between. Seattle cases were enrolled at active infection and followed longitudinally. Methods used by the authors: Researchers report that nucleated cell counts were estimated from reference gene primer amplification. Clones were read by immunoSEQ multiplex PCR, and TCRdb kept only the in-frame ones, dropping some. That table is the source of V, J and clone size, and D and trimming were worked out from the DNA. The table includes 300,000 to 350,000 clones, about 88% detected once.

This TCR was sampled from a woman aged 70 to 79 with COVID-19, enrolled during active disease. Sequenced input: peripheral blood. V usage is TRBV5-1 and J usage is TRBJ1-1; D possibly corresponds to TRBD1 (6 bases). CDR3 protein: CASSLDRLNTEAFF. The CDR3, as DNA: TGCGCCAGCAGCCTTGACAGGTTGAACACTGAAGCTTTCTTT.